The clone carrying this T cell receptor (beta chain) was seen once. The sample comes from a study of blood T cell repertoires in COVID-19. TCRdb's table, derived via immunoSEQ multiplex PCR, lists solely in-frame clones and lacks some. The table lists over 90,000 clones, 81% of them singletons. Source material: peripheral blood. This sequence originates from a man older than 75 with active or convalescent COVID-19.

CDR3 protein: CASSFLPGAETQYF. In nucleotides, the CDR3 is TGTGCCAGCAGTTTCCTCCCTGGAGCGGAGACCCAGTACTTC. The chain combines TRBV27 with TRBJ2-5; no clear D gene. Trimming pared 3 bases from V and 5 bases from J, leaving 13 bases between. This CDR3 is 14 amino acids long. Germline CDR1 and CDR2: MNHEY and SMNVEV (reference sequence).